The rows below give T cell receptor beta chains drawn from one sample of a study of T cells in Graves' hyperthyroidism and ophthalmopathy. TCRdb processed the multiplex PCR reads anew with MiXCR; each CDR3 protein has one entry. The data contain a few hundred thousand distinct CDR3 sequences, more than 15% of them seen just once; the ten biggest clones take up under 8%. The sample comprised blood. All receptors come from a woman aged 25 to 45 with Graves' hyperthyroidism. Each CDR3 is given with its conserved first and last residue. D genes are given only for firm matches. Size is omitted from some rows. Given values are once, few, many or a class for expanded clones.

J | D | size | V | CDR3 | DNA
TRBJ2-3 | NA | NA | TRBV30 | CACNPTNTDTQYF | TGTGCCTGCAACCCTACTAACACAGATACGCAGTATTTT
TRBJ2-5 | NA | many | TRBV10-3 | CAIRRANQETQYF | TGTGCCATCAGGCGGGCCAACCAAGAGACCCAGTACTTC
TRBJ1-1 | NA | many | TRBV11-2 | CASSLQGGGLAFF | TGTGCCAGCAGCTTACAGGGCGGGGGTTTAGCTTTCTTT
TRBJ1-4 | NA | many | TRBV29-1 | CSVADRSTNEKLFF | TGCAGCGTTGCCGACAGATCAACTAATGAAAAACTGTTTTTT
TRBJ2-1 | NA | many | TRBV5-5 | CASRWFNEQFF | TGTGCCAGCAGGTGGTTCAATGAGCAGTTCTTC
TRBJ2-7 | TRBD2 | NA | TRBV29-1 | CSVDVPSGGSYEQYF | TGCAGCGTTGACGTCCCTAGCGGAGGTTCCTACGAGCAGTACTTC
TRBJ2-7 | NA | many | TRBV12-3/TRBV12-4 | CASSFSKYEQYF | TGTGCCAGCAGTTTTTCGAAGTACGAGCAGTACTTC
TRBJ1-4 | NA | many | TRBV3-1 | CASSQRGLNEKLFF | TGTGCCAGCAGCCAGCGGGGGCTTAATGAAAAACTGTTTTTT
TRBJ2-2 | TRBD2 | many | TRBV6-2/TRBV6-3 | CASSYNEREITGELFF | TGTGCCAGCAGTTACAACGAGCGGGAGATCACCGGGGAGCTGTTTTTT
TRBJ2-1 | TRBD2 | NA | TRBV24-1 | CATAGTSGNNEQFF | TGTGCCACAGCCGGGACTAGCGGAAACAATGAGCAGTTCTTC
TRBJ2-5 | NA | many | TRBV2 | CASSQGQETQYF | TGTGCCAGCAGTCAGGGGCAAGAGACCCAGTACTTC
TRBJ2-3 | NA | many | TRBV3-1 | CASSPDWTRTSTDTQYF | TGTGCCAGCAGCCCGGACTGGACAAGAACTAGCACAGATACGCAGTATTTT
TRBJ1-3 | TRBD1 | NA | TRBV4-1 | CASSQPRDRGNTIYF | TGCGCCAGCAGCCAACCCCGGGACAGGGGAAACACCATATATTTT
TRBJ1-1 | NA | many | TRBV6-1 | CASSAGRTEAFF | TGTGCCAGCAGTGCTGGACGCACTGAAGCTTTCTTT
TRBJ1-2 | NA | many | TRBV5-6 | CASSFHSGDTF | TGTGCCAGCAGCTTTCATTCGGGGGACACCTTC
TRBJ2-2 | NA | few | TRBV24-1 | CATRGTDNTGELFF | TGTGCCACGAGAGGGACGGACAACACCGGGGAGCTGTTTTTT
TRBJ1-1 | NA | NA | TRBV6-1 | CASSSLGGRAGQAFF | TGTGCCAGCAGTTCCCTAGGGGGGAGGGCAGGGCAAGCTTTCTTT
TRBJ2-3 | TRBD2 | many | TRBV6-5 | CASSYPRVASGRSSVTDTQYF | TGTGCCAGCAGTTACCCTCGCGTGGCTAGCGGGAGGTCGTCTGTCACAGATACGCAGTATTTT
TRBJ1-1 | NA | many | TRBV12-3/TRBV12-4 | CASSFNRADAFF | TGTGCCAGCAGTTTCAACAGGGCTGACGCTTTCTTT
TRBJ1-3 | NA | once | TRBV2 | CASNDLAREKTGGNTIYF | TGTGCCAGCAATGACTTGGCACGGGAGAAGACCGGTGGAAACACCATATATTTT
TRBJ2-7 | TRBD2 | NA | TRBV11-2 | CASGRRGGREDYEQYF | TGTGCCAGCGGCCGAAGGGGCGGGAGGGAGGACTACGAGCAGTACTTC
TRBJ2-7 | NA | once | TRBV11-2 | CASSLLSSRVPSYEQYF | TGTGCCAGCAGCTTATTGTCCTCTAGAGTGCCGTCCTACGAGCAGTACTTC
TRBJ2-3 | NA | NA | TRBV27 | CASRHTDTQYF | TGTGCCAGCAGGCATACAGATACGCAGTATTTT
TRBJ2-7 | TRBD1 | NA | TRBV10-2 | CASSESSRLEGLSLGNRGREQYF | TGCGCCAGCAGTGAGTCGAGTCGCCTAGAAGGCCTGTCGTTGGGTAACAGGGGGCGGGAGCAGTACTTC
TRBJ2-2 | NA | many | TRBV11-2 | CASLSGYGELFF | TGTGCCAGTCTATCGGGATACGGGGAGCTGTTTTTT
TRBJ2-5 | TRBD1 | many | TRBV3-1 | CASSPSDRGPGETQYF | TGTGCCAGCAGCCCTTCAGACAGGGGGCCAGGAGAGACCCAGTACTTC
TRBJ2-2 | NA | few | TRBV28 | CASSLDFSTGELFF | TGTGCCAGCAGTTTAGACTTCTCCACCGGGGAGCTGTTTTTT